This T cell receptor beta chain was sequenced during a study of cytomegalovirus exposure and HLA in healthy donors. In the study overall: Findings of an earlier analysis included roughly 120 million unique TCR beta sequences from 190 million or so T cells.

PCR was performed using 60 Vbeta and 13 Jbeta primers. Generated by immunoSEQ multiplex PCR, the TCRdb table keeps only in-frame clones and is missing some. The table has 100,000 or so clones, 50% to 70% seen once; the top ten hold approximately 3.9%. With regard to this clone: What it binds is unknown.

General study points: Judged likely to be a sequencing artifact was a cluster of highly shared sequence variants. Earlier findings revealed that most TCR beta V segments proved productive either about 90% or about 30% of the time. Upon later analysis, HLA-associated TCR beta chains proved more clonally expanded than other, equally common chains.

The germline CDR1 and CDR2 sequences are LNHDA and SQIVND (reference sequence). The CDR3 extends over 14 amino acids. The junction had 8 bases not matched to a gene; V was cut back by 7 bases and J by 4 bases. V gene TRBV19 combines with J gene TRBJ2-3, with 7 bases fitting TRBD2. The clonotype originates from a young man in good health and CMV-seropositive. Material: PBMCs. In nucleotides, the CDR3 is TGTGCCAGTAAGGCAGCGGGGTGGTCAGATACGCAGTATTTT. This translates into CASKAAGWSDTQYF. Based on the CDR3 plus reference TRBV19 and TRBJ2-3, the full variable domain is DGGITQSPKYLFRKEGQNVTLSCEQNLNHDAMYWYRQDPGQGLRLIYYSQIVNDFQKGDIAEGYSVSREKKESFPLTVTSAQKNPTAFYLCASKAAGWSDTQYFGPGTRLTVL.